This T cell receptor (beta chain) derives from a study of response to subunit inactivated influenza vaccine. TCRdb processed the RT-PCR reads anew with MiXCR; each CDR3 protein has one entry. There are more than 450,000 distinct CDR3 sequences in the sample; less than 8% occur only once, and 10% to 15% lies in the top ten. V lost 3 bases and J 4 bases, leaving 13 bases between the germline ends. The CDR3 runs 14 residues. CDR1 is DFQATT and CDR2 is SNEGSKA in the germline V gene (reference sequence). The TCR sequence derives from a man in his fifties or sixties who received an inactivated influenza vaccine. The V gene is TRBV20-1, the J gene TRBJ2-1, with D perhaps TRBD2 (7 bases). The sequencing here drew on PBMCs from blood, taken 23 months after vaccination. This CDR3 is CSASRGGLYNEQFF. The CDR3 bases are TGCAGTGCTAGTCGCGGGGGCCTATACAATGAGCAGTTCTTC.